The 18 T cell receptor beta chains given below trace back to one sample, sequenced in a study of OX40 agonist ivuxolimab in advanced cancers. Assay used: immunoSEQ multiplex PCR; TCRdb lists only in-frame clones, some missing. The data hold roughly 76,000 clones, with 90% to 95% observed a single time. This specimen was CD4+ or CD8+ T cells sorted from blood, taken in a trial of the OX40 agonist ivuxolimab. Receptors originate from an adult with an advanced solid tumor such as melanoma, head and neck, liver or kidney cancer.

CDR3 DNA: TGTGCCAGCAGCGTAGGTGGGGGGGCCTACGAGCAGTACTTC. It codes for CASSVGGGAYEQYF. The genes are TRBV9 and TRBJ2-7, with TRBD2 matching over 7 bases. Per germline, CDR1 SGDLS and CDR2 YYNGEE. J lost 2 bases, V lost 0 bases, and 2 bases had no gene match. CDR3 length equals 14 residues.

The J gene is TRBJ2-7, the V gene TRBV7-2; possibly TRBD1 for D (6 bases). With 3 bases removed from V and 6 bases from J, the gap between germline ends came to 9 bases. Per germline, CDR1 SGHTA and CDR2 FQGNSA. CDR3 length: 12 amino acids. CDR3 region: CASSFTGIEQYF. The CDR3 DNA is TGTGCCAGCAGCTTCACAGGGATCGAGCAGTACTTC.

The rearrangement uses TRBV6-6 and TRBJ2-7, with D possibly TRBD1 on 5 matching bases. This CDR3 has 13 amino acids. The germline V gene encodes CDR1 MNHNY and CDR2 SVGAGI (reference sequence). V was clipped by 2 bases and J by 3 bases, with 8 bases between them. CDR3 region: CASSYAGFYEQYF. DNA of the CDR3: TGTGCCAGCAGTTACGCAGGGTTCTACGAGCAGTACTTC.

The chain employs TRBV7-6 and TRBJ2-7; 8 positions match TRBD2. The germline CDR1 and CDR2 sequences are SGHVS and FNYEAQ. Trimming cost V 1 base and J 5 bases; bases outside gene matches: 7. The CDR3 is 15 amino acids. The CDR3 sequence is CASSLGREVWHEQYF. In DNA, the CDR3 is TGTGCCAGCAGCTTAGGGCGGGAGGTCTGGCACGAGCAGTACTTC.

The chain is built from TRBV7-2 and TRBJ1-3; D call uncertain. V lost 5 bases, J lost 3 bases, and 17 bases lay in between. This CDR3 has 16 residues. The germline CDR1 and CDR2 sequences are SGHTA and FQGNSA. CDR3 DNA sequence: TGTGCCAGCAGCCCGGACGGCGCCCCCCTTGGAAACACCATATATTTT. This translates into CASSPDGAPLGNTIYF.

In DNA form, the CDR3 reads TGTGCCTGGAGTTTTTTGGAGGGGGCTATTGACACCATATATTTT. Translated: CAWSFLEGAIDTIYF. V usage is TRBV30 and J usage is TRBJ1-3; 7 bases map to TRBD1. The CDR3 runs 15 residues. CDR1 and CDR2 (germline): GTSNPN, SVGIG (reference sequence). After removal of 2 bases from V and 8 bases from J, the junction contained 12 bases not matched to a gene.

This chain links TRBV7-2 with TRBJ1-4; D remains ambiguous. The CDR3 extends over 15 amino acids. Germline CDR1 reads SGHTA; CDR2 reads FQGNSA. Trimming pared 4 bases from V and 8 bases from J, leaving 17 bases between. CDR3 region: CASSSEGPLREKLFF. The CDR3 DNA follows: TGTGCCAGCAGCTCGGAGGGCCCCCTACGGGAAAAACTGTTTTTT.

By share of the sample, this clone is medium-sized. V is TRBV13 and J is TRBJ1-1; tentative D call: TRBD1 (5 bases). Germline V gene sequence: CDR1 PRHDT, CDR2 FYEKMQ (reference sequence). Trimming left V 4 bases short and J 0 bases short, with 12 bases between. The CDR3 totals 15 residues. CDR3 coding DNA: TGTGCCAGCAGCTCTCAGAGGGGTATGAACACTGAAGCTTTCTTT. Residues: CASSSQRGMNTEAFF.

The chain employs TRBV6-4 and TRBJ1-2, with D possibly matching TRBD1 (6 bases). Between the trimmed V and J ends, which lost 0 bases and 4 bases, there was a span of 15 bases. Germline V gives CDR1 MRHNA, CDR2 SNTAGT. This CDR3 region has 16 residues. CDR3 nucleotide sequence: TGTGCCAGCAGTGACTCGATCGGACAGCCTTTCTATGGCTACACCTTC. Residues: CASSDSIGQPFYGYTF.

The chain uses TRBV19 and TRBJ1-3, with D unclear. This CDR3 is built from 15 residues. CDR1 and CDR2 from the germline V gene are LNHDA and SQIVND (reference sequence). With 6 bases removed from V and 1 base from J, the gap between germline ends came to 13 bases. DNA for the CDR3: TGTGCCAGTAGCCCAGATCCCTCTTCTGGAAACACCATATATTTT. Amino acid sequence: CASSPDPSSGNTIYF.

This clone was found once. The rearrangement joins TRBV7-2 to TRBJ1-4; D is unclear. Germline V gives CDR1 SGHTA, CDR2 FQGNSA. V was shortened by 2 bases and J by 7 bases, with 11 bases between the two germline ends. This CDR3 is 14 amino acids long. CDR3 loop: CASSLYIYGEKLFF. As DNA, the CDR3 is TGTGCCAGCAGCTTATATATTTATGGTGAAAAACTGTTTTTT.

The chain joins TRBV7-3 to TRBJ2-1; TRBD1 aligns across 7 bases. The ends lost 4 bases at V and 8 bases at J; junction bases unmatched: 11. This CDR3 comprises 15 residues. The germline V gene has CDR1 SGHTA and CDR2 FQGTGA. The CDR3 spells CASSSPGQTRDEQFF. In nucleotides, the CDR3 is TGTGCCAGCAGCTCTCCGGGACAGACGCGGGATGAGCAGTTCTTC.

The chain couples TRBV7-9 to TRBJ2-7; the D gene is possibly TRBD1 (6 bases). This CDR3 region has 15 residues. Germline CDR1 SEHNR, CDR2 FQNEAQ (reference sequence). With 0 bases removed from V and 7 bases from J, the gap between germline ends came to 16 bases. In nucleotides, the CDR3 is TGTGCCAGCAGCTTAGCGCCAATCAAGGGGGAAGAGCAGTACTTC. Translation: CASSLAPIKGEEQYF.

The rearrangement uses TRBV7-9 and TRBJ1-1; D perhaps matches TRBD1 (6 bases). The CDR3 totals 15 residues. The germline V gene has CDR1 SEHNR and CDR2 FQNEAQ (reference sequence). Trimming took 4 bases from V and 1 from J, leaving 13 bases between them. The CDR3 region is CASSSPTGANTEAFF. The CDR3 DNA is TGTGCCAGCAGCTCGCCGACAGGAGCGAACACTGAAGCTTTCTTT.

The genes are TRBV19 and TRBJ2-3; a weak D match, TRBD1 (6 bases). Germline values: CDR1 LNHDA, CDR2 SQIVND (reference sequence). Between the trimmed V and J ends, which lost 10 bases and 0 bases, there was a span of 17 bases. The CDR3 contains 15 residues. The CDR3 DNA is TGTGCCACCCGACAGGATCTTATAAGCACAGATACGCAGTATTTT. Translating gives CATRQDLISTDTQYF.

CDR3 loop: CSVLGTGGFYEQYF. Written as DNA, the CDR3 is TGCAGCGTTCTCGGGACAGGGGGCTTCTACGAGCAGTACTTC. V gene TRBV29-1 combines with J gene TRBJ2-7; 12 bases match TRBD1. Germline V gene data show CDR1 as SQVTM and CDR2 as ANQGSEA. V shed 5 bases and J 3 bases; nucleotides not matched to a gene: 5. The length of the CDR3 is 14 residues.

The chain has TRBV13 and TRBJ2-7; tentatively, D is TRBD1 (6 bases). CDR3 size: 15 residues. V gave up 5 bases and J gave up 7 bases, with 21 bases separating them. CDR1 and CDR2 (germline): PRHDT, FYEKMQ (reference sequence). CDR3 in amino acids: CASSPGQPSSLEQYF. CDR3 DNA sequence: TGTGCCAGCAGCCCCGGACAGCCCTCCTCCCTGGAGCAGTACTTC. The full variable domain, rest sourced from reference TRBV13 and TRBJ2-7, is AAGVIQSPRHLIKEKRETATLKCYPIPRHDTVYWYQQGPGQDPQFLISFYEKMQSDKGSIPDRFSAQQFSDYHSELNMSSLELGDSALYFCASSPGQPSSLEQYFGPGTRLTVT.

The chain is built from TRBV7-9 and TRBJ1-1; 10 bases are shared with TRBD1. Losses at the gene ends were 5 bases for V and 0 bases for J; bases not matched to a gene: 12. The CDR3 has 18 amino acids. Germline V gene lookup returns CDR1 SEHNR and CDR2 FQNEAQ (reference sequence). The CDR3 DNA sequence: TGTGCCAGCAGCACCGTTCCGGGACAGGGGTTCATGAACACTGAAGCTTTCTTT. It translates to CASSTVPGQGFMNTEAFF.